This TCR beta chain comes out of a study of cytomegalovirus exposure and HLA in healthy donors (dated by TCRdb to between 2016 and 2019). With regard to the full study: According to an earlier analysis of a few hundred of the donors, about 179 million T cells yielded 95 million to 140 million unique TCR beta sequences and more than 250 Gb of sequence data. In the later analysis, no new phenotypic data were used to find candidate immune exposures; instead, reliance was placed on TCR beta sequences and their occurrence across donors. The study aimed to test whether signatures of past pathogen exposure could be identified by cataloging public T cell receptors. The number of typed donors differed by locus: about 629-630 for A, B, C, DRB1 and DQB1; about 520 for DQA1; some 590 for DPA1; and around 490 for DPB1. Approximately 330 gigabases of sequencing data and tens of millions of unique TCR sequences made up an early release that covered nearly 650 HLA-typed donors. Genome-wide SNP genotypes for about three fifths of the roughly 670 donors were used in a later genetic analysis, which treated that subset as a discovery cohort. Both class I and class II loci were covered by HLA typing, at four-digit resolution. An earlier analysis of approximately 580 of the donors used high-throughput TCR beta sequencing to judge whether each TCR beta V gene segment behaved as functional or pseudogenic. To study patterns of TCR occurrence, a later analysis re-analyzed previously published TCR beta repertoires from 500 to 850 donors and added high-resolution HLA genotyping. A separate validation cohort of approximately 130 different subjects was used in addition to the approximately 670-subject first cohort. All discovery cohort repertoires had been generated on a single sequencing platform. Among around 400 genotyped donors of the cohort, an average of about 220,000 unique TCR beta nucleotide sequences was sequenced per donor, of which roughly 17% were non-productive. Roughly 5 DR-DQ haplotypes were handled as single units for association and clustering, since linkage in the cohort was strong. Donor age, sex, ethnicity and CMV serostatus were collected together with the repertoire data. The T cell repertoires of 670 or so subjects were profiled by immunosequencing and related to cytomegalovirus serostatus. The study combined high-throughput TCR immunosequencing, statistical association of individual TCRs with disease status, and machine learning to predict cytomegalovirus infection status. Among the roughly 400 genotyped donors, around 79% belonged to the genetic ancestry cluster associated with self-reported Caucasian donors.

Library method: the immunoSEQ multiplex PCR assay. The multiplex PCR relied on a mix of 60 forward primers for TCR Vbeta segments and 13 reverse primers for TCR Jbeta segments. The CDR3 region of rearranged TCR beta genes was amplified from genomic DNA with a multiplex PCR assay. Amplified TCR beta libraries were sequenced as 87-base-pair reads on the Illumina HiSeq System. In the source study's methods: Across the 500 to 700 repertoires, a later analysis counted tens of millions of unique TCR beta chains, some 11 million of which were shared by at least two donors. Raw reads were error-corrected and collapsed into unique sequences with a nearest-neighbor algorithm that merged closely related sequences to remove PCR and sequencing errors. To assign V, D and J gene segments, CDR3 sequences were aligned to IMGT reference sequences. Each retained sequence needed at least a six-nucleotide match to both a V gene segment and a J gene segment. Rearrangements were called productive when the CDR3 lacked stop codons and stayed in frame with V and J; all others were non-productive. Following IMGT convention, CDR3 was defined as the stretch from the second conserved V-encoded cysteine up to the conserved J-encoded phenylalanine. In an earlier analysis of 587 of the donors, sequences lacking an unambiguous match to a single V gene segment were excluded. An earlier analysis of a few hundred of the donors called V segments functional above 56.7% productive rearrangements and segregating when the between-donor standard deviation exceeded 5%. A statistical classification framework was built to diagnose cytomegalovirus status from the catalog of TCR beta chain sequences. In a later analysis, TCR nucleotide sequences were compared against IMGT/GENE-DB human TR gene sequences so that V and J genes could be assigned. In a later analysis, CDR3 sequences and most-parsimonious VDJ recombination scenarios were assigned using the TCRdist pipeline. In a later analysis, each TCR beta chain was defined by its CDR3 amino acid sequence together with its V-gene family, and reads without a unique V-gene family were excluded. To address suspected cross-contamination and a sequencing artifact, a later analysis removed over 500 highly shared, low-generation-probability nucleotide sequences. A later analysis calculated a clonal expansion index for each public chain from normalized within-repertoire ranks of inferred template counts. In a later analysis, generation probabilities were computed with a VDJ recombination model fitted to out-of-frame rearrangements, and the resulting probabilities were checked against IGoR. In a later analysis, hypergeometric tests were used to score TCR-TCR, TCR-HLA and TCR-CMV co-occurrence, with a repertoire-size bias correction applied to TCR pairs. False discovery rates were estimated in a later analysis by permuting HLA or CMV assignments 20 times. In a later analysis, co-occurring TCRs were grouped using DBSCAN, and TCRdist sequence similarity was added for clustering within HLA-allele-positive subsets. Co-occurrence clustering excluded repertoires with fewer than 30,000 or more than 120,000 public chains, plus five with anomalous nucleotide sharing. TCRdb re-hosts the immuneACCESS table, in-frame sequences only. Its copies lack some clones; in the studies checked, an unresolved V gene accounts for under half of them, and the cause for the rest is not known. The DNA gave D and trimming, while V, J and clone size come from that table. In all, the sample holds 85,000 to 100,000 clones, and more than 70% of those were seen once. Together, the top ten hold approximately 3.6% of the sample.

CDR3 length: 15 amino acids, cysteine to phenylalanine. Only the CDR3 portion is preserved as DNA: 45 bases, with reading frame beginning at the first base. CDR1 and CDR2 are drawn from the germline V gene: LGHNA, YSLEER. V and J are truncated by 1 base and 4 bases respectively, leaving an intervening sequence of 13 bases. The sample holds a few counts of this clone. The antigen it binds to is not known. Per-base quality was not reported, and no clone a single base away is much larger than it. The full study reports these points: Correlated functional status among segregating V segments might reflect linkage disequilibrium, but an unknown experimental factor could not be ruled out. Compared with equally common non-associated chains, HLA-associated TCR beta chains in a later analysis were more clonally expanded and had lower generation probabilities. According to a later analysis, TCR association rates differed among HLA loci, with DRB1 alleles showing the most associated TCRs and HLA-C alleles showing the fewest. When HLA alleles, especially DR and DQ, strongly co-occurred, TCR associations were difficult to assign to individual alleles. It was suggested by the authors that the approach could potentially be generalized to other disease states and immunological phenotypes. Most TCR sequences were seen in very few donors, while some public TCRs were found in many individuals. According to a later analysis, most CMV-associated TCR beta chains appeared to be HLA-restricted, and the HLA associations seemed to be driven largely by CMV exposure. Because counts were too low, seventeen rarely observed V segments, including chromosome 9 orphons, were excluded from the earlier analysis of some 540 of the donors. This cohort had only TCR beta chains sequenced, and the lack of alpha or paired-chain data limited which features could be detected. In a later genetic analysis, fewer N-insertions in productive TCRs were reported among donors in an Asian-associated ancestry cluster than the roughly 700-donor mean. The only immune exposure information available for the cohort was CMV serostatus. Roughly uniform sequencing depth across donors was assumed in presence/absence analyses, although this assumption may not hold. The study gave a list of 150 to 200 TCR beta chains associated with cytomegalovirus. Some IMGT-functional V segments, including TRBV6-2 and TRBV6-3, could not be distinguished by the 87-base-pair reads and were therefore excluded. The classifier was reported to diagnose cytomegalovirus status with high specificity and sensitivity in both the original cohort and the validation cohort. A later genetic analysis associated a missense DCLRE1C variant with V-gene and J-gene trimming of TCR beta chains, and an independent cohort replicated the association. Because HLA typing was missing for some donors at each locus, association tests included only the typed subset. According to a later analysis, parvovirus B19, influenza, CMV and Epstein-Barr virus appeared linked to several top co-occurrence clusters. A cluster of highly shared sequence variants was judged likely to represent a technical artifact of the sequencing pipeline. At a false discovery rate of 0.05, a later analysis linked under 20,000 TCR beta sequences to specific HLA alleles. An earlier analysis of approximately 590 of the donors showed that most TCR beta V segments appeared in productive rearrangements either about 90% or about 30% of the time, which broadly matched IMGT annotations. In vitro tests confirmed that three of the cytomegalovirus-associated TCR beta chains recognize cytomegalovirus antigens. A further reported finding was that TCR beta sequences accurately predicted the HLA-A and HLA-B alleles for most subjects in the first cohort.

The cohort consisted of 600 to 700 healthy bone marrow donors. All cohort members were sampled while nominally healthy, although unrecorded immune exposures were likely present. The donor was CMV seronegative and belonged to the group of roughly 330 seronegative cohort members. Each donor provided a peripheral blood sample, and peripheral blood mononuclear cells were used for TCR beta sequencing. Genomic DNA extraction from the blood cell samples was performed with the Qiagen DNeasy Blood Extraction Kit. The clonotype originates from a woman aged 40 to 50 in good health and CMV-seronegative. Sequencing was carried out using PBMCs. Here the chain combines TRBV4-3 and TRBJ1-1; the D gene remains uncertain. The CDR3 region: CASSQGTLTGTEAFF. The DNA sequence reads TGCGCCAGCAGCCAAGGGACTTTGACGGGCACTGAAGCTTTCTTT.